Shown below are 15 T cell receptor beta chains from a single sample sequenced in a study of cytomegalovirus exposure and HLA in healthy donors (dated by TCRdb to 2017 to 2019). The library was obtained by the immunoSEQ multiplex PCR assay. For the multiplex PCR, a mixture combining 60 forward primers for TCR Vbeta segments and 13 reverse primers for TCR Jbeta segments was used. TCRdb re-hosts the immuneACCESS table, in-frame sequences only. Its copies lack some clones; in the studies checked, an unresolved V gene accounts for under half of them, and the cause for the rest is not known. A total of about 200,000 clones appear in this sample, roughly 80% of them only once. Around 15% of the sample lies in the top ten. Sequencing was done on a sample of PBMCs. The receptor set was obtained from a man between 40 and 49 years old in good health and CMV-seronegative.

This clone appeared a few times. This chain uses TRBV7-8 with TRBJ2-1; TRBD2 aligns across 9 bases. The J segment lost 6 bases and the V segment lost 0 bases, leaving 3 bases of the junction unmatched. CDR1 and CDR2 from the germline V gene are SGHVS and FQNEAQ. The CDR3 loop spans 15 amino acids. CDR3 amino acids: CASSLASGRGNEQFF. The CDR3 bases are TGTGCCAGCAGCTTAGCTAGCGGGAGAGGCAATGAGCAGTTCTTC.

The chain links TRBV6-5 to TRBJ1-6, with D possibly matching TRBD1 (5 bases). Trimming left V 2 bases short and J 7 bases short, with 9 bases between. The CDR3 is 14 amino acids. The germline V gene has CDR1 MNHEY and CDR2 SVGAGI. The CDR3 region is CASSYEPGNSPLHF. The CDR3 bases are TGTGCCAGCAGTTACGAACCAGGGAATTCACCCCTCCACTTT.

This chain joins TRBV27 and TRBJ1-4; the match to TRBD1 covers 7 bases. Unmatched junction bases numbered 11, after V lost 0 bases and J lost 4 bases. Germline V gene data show CDR1 as MNHEY and CDR2 as SMNVEV (reference sequence). The CDR3 spans 18 residues. This chain's CDR3 is CASSLSYRGGRGNEKLFF. CDR3 in DNA: TGTGCCAGCAGTTTATCGTACAGAGGGGGCAGGGGTAATGAAAAACTGTTTTTT.

V and J are TRBV7-9 and TRBJ1-6; D is undetermined. V lost 0 bases, J lost 6 bases, and 9 bases lay in between. The germline CDR1 and CDR2 sequences are SEHNR and FQNEAQ (reference sequence). The CDR3 is 15 residues long. This CDR3 reads CASSLAGVINSPLHF. Written as DNA, the CDR3 is TGTGCCAGCAGCTTAGCCGGAGTAATTAATTCACCCCTCCACTTT. Complete variable domain (other parts from reference TRBV7-9 and TRBJ1-6): DTGVSQNPRHKITKRGQNVTFRCDPISEHNRLYWYRQTLGQGPEFLTYFQNEAQLEKSRLLSDRFSAERPKGSFSTLEIQRTEQGDSAMYLCASSLAGVINSPLHFGNGTRLTVT.

The genes are TRBV6-1 and TRBJ2-1, with D unclear. This CDR3 region has 15 residues. Trimming took 7 bases from V and 5 from J, leaving 18 bases between them. The germline V gene has CDR1 MNHNS and CDR2 SASEGT. CDR3 sequence reads: CASTLPRPSNNEQFF. The CDR3 bases are TGTGCCAGCACTCTCCCCAGGCCCTCAAACAATGAGCAGTTCTTC.

V is TRBV27 and J is TRBJ1-1, with 12 positions matching TRBD1. The CDR3 runs 16 residues. Unmatched junction bases numbered 5, after V lost 5 bases and J lost 1 base. Germline V gene sequence: CDR1 MNHEY, CDR2 SMNVEV (reference sequence). CDR3 coding DNA: TGTGCCAGCAGTCCCCGGGACAGGGGGCGGAACACTGAAGCTTTCTTT. The encoded protein is CASSPRDRGRNTEAFF.

The chain joins TRBV18 to TRBJ1-2; D perhaps matches TRBD1 (6 bases). V was pared by 3 bases and J by 2 bases, with 22 bases between. The CDR3 spans 18 residues. CDR1 is KGHSH and CDR2 is LQKENI in the germline V gene. CDR3: CASSPYNHHRETNYGYTF. CDR3 DNA sequence: TGTGCCAGCTCACCTTATAACCATCACAGGGAGACCAACTATGGCTACACCTTC. The entire variable domain, with the rest obtained from reference TRBV18 and TRBJ1-2, is as follows: NAGVMQNPRHLVRRRGQEARLRCSPMKGHSHVYWYRQLPEEGLKFMVYLQKENIIDESGMPKERFSAEFPKEGPSILRIQQVVRGDSAAYFCASSPYNHHRETNYGYTFGSGTRLTVV.

The chain joins TRBV19 to TRBJ2-6, with a tentative D call TRBD2 (5 bases). V dropped 9 bases and J dropped 3 bases, with 12 bases sitting between them. Germline V gene data show CDR1 as LNHDA and CDR2 as SQIVND (reference sequence). This CDR3 comprises 14 residues. CDR3 loop: CASTDWDGANVLTF. CDR3 coding DNA: TGTGCCAGCACGGACTGGGATGGGGCCAACGTCCTGACTTTC.

CDR3 sequence reads: CASSMDFSYNEQFF. The CDR3 bases are TGTGCCAGCAGCATGGACTTTTCCTACAATGAGCAGTTCTTC. V gene TRBV5-4 combines with J gene TRBJ2-1, with TRBD2 as a possible D gene (5 bases). The CDR3 runs to 14 residues. Germline assignment: CDR1 SGHNT and CDR2 YYREEE (reference sequence). V dropped 4 bases and J dropped 1 base, with 9 bases sitting between them.

J is TRBJ2-2 and V is TRBV7-6, with 7 nucleotides matching TRBD2. V gave up 1 base and J gave up 1 base; unmatched junction bases: 3. The germline gives CDR1 SGHVS, CDR2 FNYEAQ. The CDR3 runs to 16 residues. CDR3 amino acids: CASSLVGGGNTGELFF. The CDR3 bases are TGTGCCAGCAGCTTAGTGGGCGGGGGGAACACCGGGGAGCTGTTTTTT.

V is TRBV27 and J is TRBJ2-1; weak D call: TRBD2 (5 bases). CDR3 length equals 15 residues. The V gene lost 4 bases and the J gene lost 7 bases, with 17 bases spanning the gap. Germline CDR1 is MNHEY and CDR2 is SMNVEV (reference sequence). CDR3 bases: TGTGCCAGCAGTTACTCGAAAGCGGTAGGAAATGAGCAGTTCTTC. Protein: CASSYSKAVGNEQFF.

This clone was detected a few times. The chain carries TRBV11-2 and TRBJ1-4; possible D gene TRBD1, 6 bases. The length of the CDR3 is 16 residues. The germline V and J ends were trimmed by 3 bases and 8 bases, with 19 bases remaining between them. Germline assignment: CDR1 SGHAT and CDR2 FQNNGV. CDR3 sequence: CASSLEGGTGVEKLFF. The CDR3 region has the DNA TGTGCCAGCAGCTTGGAGGGGGGGACTGGGGTCGAAAAACTGTTTTTT.

The V gene is TRBV11-3, the J gene TRBJ2-1, with 12 bases matching TRBD2. The CDR3 has 15 amino acids. J gave up 6 bases and V 3 bases, and 3 bases lay outside the gene matches. CDR1 and CDR2 (germline): SGHNT, YENEEA. CDR3 sequence: CASSFSSGRANEQFF. In nucleotides, the CDR3 is TGTGCCAGCAGCTTCTCTAGCGGGAGGGCCAATGAGCAGTTCTTC.

The chain uses TRBV21-1 and TRBJ1-3; the table's TRBD1 call for D was not verified on the DNA. TRBV21-1 counts as a pseudogene. This CDR3 spans 17 amino acids. In DNA, the CDR3 is TGTGCCAGCAGCAAACTGGACAGGCCATTCTCTGGAAACACCATATATTTT. It encodes CASSKLDRPFSGNTIYF.

The chain carries TRBV27 and TRBJ1-5; tentatively, D is TRBD1 (6 bases). V was shortened by 5 bases and J by 3 bases, with 11 bases between the two germline ends. The CDR3 spans 14 residues. The germline V gene has CDR1 MNHEY and CDR2 SMNVEV (reference sequence). The CDR3 DNA reads as TGTGCCAGCAGTCCCCAGGGGAACAATCAGCCCCAGCATTTT. This gives the protein CASSPQGNNQPQHF.